This T cell receptor beta chain was sequenced in a study of T-cell memory formation after mild COVID-19. Study in general: Largely, TCR clusters stayed within a single donor. Findings and caveats of the study: A balance of CD4 and CD8 characterized clones contracting day 15 to 85, whereas later expanders leaned CD4+.

To note about this clonotype: Its antigen is currently unknown.

TCRdb reprocessed the 5' RACE reads with MiXCR, giving one entry per CDR3 protein. The sample shows fewer than 700,000 distinct CDR3 sequences, less than 25% of them seen only once. The sample comprised PBMCs or a T cell subset sorted from them (not recorded which). This clonotype originated in an adult woman who had mild COVID-19 (a few samples of this study predate the infection). Cell type and time point are not known.

This chain's CDR3 is CASVVASGAPDTQYF. DNA of the CDR3: TGCGCCAGCGTGGTGGCTAGCGGGGCCCCGGATACGCAGTATTTT. This sequence joins TRBV5-1 and TRBJ2-3; 9 nucleotides agree with TRBD2. CDR3 size: 15 residues. V was pared by 7 bases and J by 6 bases, with 12 bases of the junction left unmatched. The V gene's germline CDR1 is SGHRS and CDR2 YFSETQ.